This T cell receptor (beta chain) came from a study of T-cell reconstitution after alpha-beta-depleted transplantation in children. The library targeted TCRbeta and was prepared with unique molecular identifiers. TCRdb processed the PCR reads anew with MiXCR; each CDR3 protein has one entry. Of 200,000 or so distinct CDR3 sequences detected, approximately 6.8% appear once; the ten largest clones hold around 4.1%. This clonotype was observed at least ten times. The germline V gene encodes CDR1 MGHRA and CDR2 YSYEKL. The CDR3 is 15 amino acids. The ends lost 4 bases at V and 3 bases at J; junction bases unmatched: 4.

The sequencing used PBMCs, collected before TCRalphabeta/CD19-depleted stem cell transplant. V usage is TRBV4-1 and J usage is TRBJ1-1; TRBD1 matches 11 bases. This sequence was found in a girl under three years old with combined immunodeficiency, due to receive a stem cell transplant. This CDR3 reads CASSLRDRGDTEAFF. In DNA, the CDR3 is TGCGCCAGCAGCCTCCGGGACAGGGGGGACACTGAAGCTTTCTTT.